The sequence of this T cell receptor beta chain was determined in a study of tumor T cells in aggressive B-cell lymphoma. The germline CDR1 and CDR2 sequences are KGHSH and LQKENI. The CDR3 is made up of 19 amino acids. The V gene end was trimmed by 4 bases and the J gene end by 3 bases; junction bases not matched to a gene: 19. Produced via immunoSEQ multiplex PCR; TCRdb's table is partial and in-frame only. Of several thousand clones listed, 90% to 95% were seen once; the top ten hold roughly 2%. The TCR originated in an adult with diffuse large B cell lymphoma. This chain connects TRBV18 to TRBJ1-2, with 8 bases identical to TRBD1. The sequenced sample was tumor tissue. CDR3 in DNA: TGTGCCAGCTCACTCATGACAGGGGACATCCCATATAATGACTATGGCTACACCTTC. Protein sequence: CASSLMTGDIPYNDYGYTF.